Listed below are T cell receptor beta chains from one sample, sequenced in a study of cytotoxic CD8 clonotypes in ibrutinib-treated CLL. Measured with immunoSEQ multiplex PCR; TCRdb has only the in-frame clones, and not every one. The table has roughly 110,000 clones, 58% seen once. Sequencing used PBMCs, obtained after 24 months of ibrutinib treatment. The source of these receptors is a human donor with chronic lymphocytic leukemia. CDR3s include the opening cysteine and the closing phenylalanine or tryptophan. D genes are given only for firm matches. Expanded clones get a size class; other rows say once, few or many, or leave the size out.

d_gene	abundance	v_gene	j_gene	CDR3nt	CDR3aa
-	-	TRBV5-1	TRBJ1-1	TGCGCCAGCAGCTTGACAGGGACAACTGAAGCTTTCTTT	CASSLTGTTEAFF
-	-	TRBV6-7	TRBJ2-5	TGTGCCAGCAGTCCGGGACACCAGTTAGAGACCCAGTACTTC	CASSPGHQLETQYF
-	-	TRBV5-1	TRBJ2-7	TGCGCCAGCAGCTTGAAACGCGCCGGGCCAAGCTCCTACGAGCAGTACTTC	CASSLKRAGPSSYEQYF
-	-	TRBV29-1	TRBJ2-1	TGCAGCGTTGGGCCTGAGGCCTACAATGAGCAGTTCTTC	CSVGPEAYNEQFF
-	few	TRBV30	TRBJ1-6	TGTGCCTGGAGTGTCCAGGGTCCACCTAATTCACCCCTCCACTTT	CAWSVQGPPNSPLHF
-	once	TRBV6-5	TRBJ1-1	TGTGCCAGCAGTGCCTATGTACAGGGTACTGAAGCTTTCTTT	CASSAYVQGTEAFF
TRBD1	-	TRBV5-1	TRBJ1-6	TGCGCCAGCAGACCCGGACGGAGACAGGGCTCCTATAATTCACCCCTCCACTTT	CASRPGRRQGSYNSPLHF
-	few	TRBV6-6	TRBJ2-1	TGTGCCAGTGAAGTGGACAGCAAGCAGTTCTTC	CASEVDSKQFF
TRBD1	few	TRBV2	TRBJ2-1	TGTGCCAGCAGTGCAAGTCAGGGGGCCTTCAATGAGCAGTTCTTC	CASSASQGAFNEQFF
TRBD1	-	TRBV16	TRBJ2-5	TGTGCCAGCAGCCAAAAGACCAGGGGGCGATTTGGAGAGACCCAGTACTTC	CASSQKTRGRFGETQYF
-	-	TRBV6-5	TRBJ1-6	TGTGCCAGCAGTTACTCAGGAAAGGAATCACCCCTCCACTTT	CASSYSGKESPLHF
-	-	TRBV5-1	TRBJ2-6	TGCGCCAGCAGCTTGGATGGAGGGCGCTTTGGGGCCAACGTCCTGACTTTC	CASSLDGGRFGANVLTF
-	-	TRBV9	TRBJ2-1	TGTGCCAGCAGCGTAGGAGCCCGGGGTTCCTACAATGAGCAGTTCTTC	CASSVGARGSYNEQFF
TRBD2	-	TRBV5-6	TRBJ2-7	TGTGCCAGCAGCACCTCCCTGACTAGCGGGGGCCTCATAGAGCAGTACTTC	CASSTSLTSGGLIEQYF
TRBD1	-	TRBV4-2	TRBJ1-2	TGTGCCAGCAGCGACGGACAGGCTTTGGATGGCTACACCTTC	CASSDGQALDGYTF
-	-	TRBV5-1	TRBJ2-7	TGCGCCAGCAGCCTCACTAGACCCTACGAGCAGTACTTC	CASSLTRPYEQYF
-	-	TRBV9	TRBJ2-2	TGTGCCAGCAGCGCGGGACTTAGGGGCCTCCACGGGGAGCTGTTTTTT	CASSAGLRGLHGELFF
-	-	TRBV28	TRBJ1-4	TGTGCCAGCAGTTTCGGCGGGGCAGACAATGAAAAACTGTTTTTT	CASSFGGADNEKLFF
TRBD2	-	TRBV6-1	TRBJ2-7	TGTGCCAGCAGTCTACGACTAGCCCTCCACTACGAGCAGTACTTC	CASSLRLALHYEQYF
TRBD1	-	TRBV27	TRBJ2-2	TGTGCCAGCAGCCCCAGGGGGCTAGGGACCGGGGAGCTGTTTTTT	CASSPRGLGTGELFF
-	-	TRBV7-2	TRBJ1-4	TGTGCCAGCAGCTTAGCGTCCGGGCATAATGAAAAACTGTTTTTT	CASSLASGHNEKLFF
TRBD1	-	TRBV9	TRBJ2-2	TGTGCCAGCAGCGTAGGACAGGGGATTAACACCGGGGAGCTGTTTTTT	CASSVGQGINTGELFF
-	-	TRBV7-9	TRBJ2-2	TGTGCCAGCAGCTTAGGGACCCTGAACACCGGGGAGCTGTTTTTT	CASSLGTLNTGELFF
TRBD2	few	TRBV15	TRBJ2-5	TGTGCCACCAGCAGAGGCGGAGAGGAAAGACCGGGGGGGACCCAGTACTTC	CATSRGGEERPGGTQYF
TRBD2	-	TRBV6-5	TRBJ2-2	TGTGCCAGCAGTTACTCTGGCGGGGGAGACACCGGGGAGCTGTTTTTT	CASSYSGGGDTGELFF
TRBD1	-	TRBV18	TRBJ2-2	TGTGCCAGCTCACCTCCCGGGACAGGGGGCGCCGGGGAGCTGTTTTTT	CASSPPGTGGAGELFF
TRBD2	-	TRBV29-1	TRBJ2-7	TGCAGCGTTGTACCGCAGTCGCGGGGGTCCTACGAGCAGTACTTC	CSVVPQSRGSYEQYF
TRBD1	many	TRBV13	TRBJ2-7	TGTGCCAGCAGCGCCAGGGGGCCCCACGAGCAGTACTTC	CASSARGPHEQYF